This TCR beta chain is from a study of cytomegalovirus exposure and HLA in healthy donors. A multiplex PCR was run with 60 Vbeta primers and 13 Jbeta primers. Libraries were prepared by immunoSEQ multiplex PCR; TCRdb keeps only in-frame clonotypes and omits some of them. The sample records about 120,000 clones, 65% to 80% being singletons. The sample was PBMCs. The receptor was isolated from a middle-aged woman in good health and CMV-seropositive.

Here the CDR3 DNA reads TGCGCCAGCAGCCACCGACAGAACTATGGCTACACCTTC. Amino acid sequence: CASSHRQNYGYTF. The J gene is TRBJ1-2, the V gene TRBV4-1; a possible D gene is TRBD1 (5 bases). CDR3 length equals 13 residues. The V and J ends lost 3 bases and 2 bases respectively, with 7 bases between them. Per germline, CDR1 MGHRA and CDR2 YSYEKL.